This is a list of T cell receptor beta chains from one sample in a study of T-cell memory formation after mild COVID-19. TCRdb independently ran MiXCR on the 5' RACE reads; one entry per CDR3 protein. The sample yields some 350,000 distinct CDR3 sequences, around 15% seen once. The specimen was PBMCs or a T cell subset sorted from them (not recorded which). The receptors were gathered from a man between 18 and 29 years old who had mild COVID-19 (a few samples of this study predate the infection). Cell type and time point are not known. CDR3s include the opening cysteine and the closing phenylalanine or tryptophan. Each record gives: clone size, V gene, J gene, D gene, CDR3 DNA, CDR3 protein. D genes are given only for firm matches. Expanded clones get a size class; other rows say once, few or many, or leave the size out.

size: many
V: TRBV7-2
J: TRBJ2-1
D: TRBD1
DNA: TGTGCCAGTCGGCGACAGGGATCGTACAATGAGCAGTTCTTC
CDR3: CASRRQGSYNEQFF

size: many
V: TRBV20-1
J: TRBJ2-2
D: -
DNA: TGCAGTGCTAGAGCCGGGACCCTAGTTGGGGAGCTGTTTTTT
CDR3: CSARAGTLVGELFF

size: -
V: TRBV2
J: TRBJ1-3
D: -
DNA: TGTGCCAGCAGTCAATTACCGGGCTCTGGAAACACCATATATTTT
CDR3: CASSQLPGSGNTIYF

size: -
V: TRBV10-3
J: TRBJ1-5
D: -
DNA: TGTGCCATCAGTGAGTCGGTTTCCCCCGCCCAGCCCCAGCATTTT
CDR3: CAISESVSPAQPQHF

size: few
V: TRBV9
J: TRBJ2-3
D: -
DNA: TGTGCCAGCAGCGTAACCGGGGCCACAGATACGCAGTATTTT
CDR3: CASSVTGATDTQYF

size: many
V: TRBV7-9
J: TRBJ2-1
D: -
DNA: TGTGCCAGCCCGGGTAGGGGACCTCTGGATGAGCAGTTCTTC
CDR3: CASPGRGPLDEQFF

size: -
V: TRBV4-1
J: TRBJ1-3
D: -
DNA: TGCGCCAGCAGCCAAGTATCCGGCAGGGCGACGAACACCATATATTTT
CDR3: CASSQVSGRATNTIYF

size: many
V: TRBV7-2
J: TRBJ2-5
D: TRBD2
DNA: TGTGCCAGCAGCTTAGGGCGGGAGGGACAAGAGACCCAGTACTTC
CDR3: CASSLGREGQETQYF

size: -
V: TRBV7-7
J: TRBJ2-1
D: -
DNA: TGTGCCAGCAGCTTAAATATCCTTGAGGATGAGCAGTTCTTC
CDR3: CASSLNILEDEQFF

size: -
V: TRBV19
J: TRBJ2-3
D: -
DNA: TGTGCCAGTCATACCGAGGGGGGGCGAACGCAGTATTTT
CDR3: CASHTEGGRTQYF

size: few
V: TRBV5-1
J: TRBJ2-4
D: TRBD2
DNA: TGCGCCAGCAGCTTTGGGACTAGCGGGGAAAACATTCAGTACTTC
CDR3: CASSFGTSGENIQYF

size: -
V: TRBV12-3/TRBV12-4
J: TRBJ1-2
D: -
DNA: TGTGCCAGCAGTTTGAACCGTCAAGGCTACACCTTC
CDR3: CASSLNRQGYTF

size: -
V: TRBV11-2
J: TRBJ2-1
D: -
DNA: TGTGCCAGCAGCTTAGCAGGGCGGTTGGGTCACAATGAGCAGTTCTTC
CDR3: CASSLAGRLGHNEQFF

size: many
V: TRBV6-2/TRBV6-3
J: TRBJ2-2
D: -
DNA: TGTGCCAGCAGAGAGGGTAGGGAGGCCACCGGGGAGCTGTTTTTT
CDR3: CASREGREATGELFF

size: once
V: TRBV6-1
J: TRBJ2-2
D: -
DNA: TGTGCCAGCAGTGAACTGCCCGGGGAGCTGTTTTTT
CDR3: CASSELPGELFF

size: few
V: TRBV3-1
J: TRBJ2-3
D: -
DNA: TGTGCCAGCAGCCTACTTCCCGGACGCACAGATACGCAGTATTTT
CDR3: CASSLLPGRTDTQYF

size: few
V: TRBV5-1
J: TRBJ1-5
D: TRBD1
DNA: TGCGCCAGCAGCGCCGGGACAGGGGCTCAGCCCCAGCATTTT
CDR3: CASSAGTGAQPQHF

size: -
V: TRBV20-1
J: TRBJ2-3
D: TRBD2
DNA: TGCAGTGCCCGGACTAGCGGGGGGACAGATACGCAGTATTTT
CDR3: CSARTSGGTDTQYF

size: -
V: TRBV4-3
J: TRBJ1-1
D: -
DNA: TGCGCCAGCAGCCAAGATACACAGCGCAATGAAGCTTTCTTT
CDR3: CASSQDTQRNEAFF

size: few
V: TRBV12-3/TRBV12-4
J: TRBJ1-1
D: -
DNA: TGTGCCAGCAGTCCCATGGTGGGGGTGGCCACTGAAGCTTTCTTT
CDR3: CASSPMVGVATEAFF

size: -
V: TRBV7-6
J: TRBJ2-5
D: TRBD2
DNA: TGTGCCAGCAGCCCCCTTAGCGGGGTTAAGACCCAGTACTTC
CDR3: CASSPLSGVKTQYF

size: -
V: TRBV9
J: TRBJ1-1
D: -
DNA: TGTGCCAGCAGTCCTCTAACAGGGAAAGTCCCTGAAGCTTTCTTT
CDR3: CASSPLTGKVPEAFF

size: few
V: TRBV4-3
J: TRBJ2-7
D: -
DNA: TGCGCCAGCAGCCTAGACCGGACACCTACTTACGAGCAGTACTTC
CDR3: CASSLDRTPTYEQYF

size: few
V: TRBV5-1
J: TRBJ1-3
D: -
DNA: TGCGCCAGCACCCTGCAGCCTGGAAACACCATATATTTT
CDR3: CASTLQPGNTIYF

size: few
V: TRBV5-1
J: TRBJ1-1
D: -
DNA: TGCGCCAGCAGCACTTGGGAGGGGGCTGAAGCTTTCTTT
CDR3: CASSTWEGAEAFF

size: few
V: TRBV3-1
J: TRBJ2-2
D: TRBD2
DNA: TGTGCCAGCAGCCAGGCAGCGGGGGGGCCAATTGGCATCGGGGAGCTGTTTTTT
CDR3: CASSQAAGGPIGIGELFF

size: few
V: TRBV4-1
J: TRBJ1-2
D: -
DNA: TGCGCCAGCAGCCAAGACGTCGGGGGCACTGGGGGCTACACCTTC
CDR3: CASSQDVGGTGGYTF

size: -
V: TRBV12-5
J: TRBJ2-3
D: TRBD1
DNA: TGTGCTAGTGGTCTGACAGGGGGAAACACAGATACGCAGTATTTT
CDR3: CASGLTGGNTDTQYF

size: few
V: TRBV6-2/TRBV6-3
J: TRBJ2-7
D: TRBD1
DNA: TGTGCCAGCAGTTCCGGACAGGGAATTTCCTTCGAGCAGTACTTC
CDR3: CASSSGQGISFEQYF

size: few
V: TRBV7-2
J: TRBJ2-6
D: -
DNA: TGTGCCAGCAGCTTCAGAGCTTACAGGGTTACTGGGGCCAACGTCCTGACTTTC
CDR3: CASSFRAYRVTGANVLTF

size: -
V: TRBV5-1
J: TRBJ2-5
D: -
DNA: TGCGCCAGCAGCGCCGTTCGAGCGGGCGAGACCCAGTACTTC
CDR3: CASSAVRAGETQYF

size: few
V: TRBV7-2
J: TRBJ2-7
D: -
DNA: TGTGCCAGCAGCTTAGCAGGGGCGCGAGAGCAGTACTTC
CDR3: CASSLAGAREQYF

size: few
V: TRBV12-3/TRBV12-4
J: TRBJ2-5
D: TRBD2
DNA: TGTGCCAGCACCCCCGGGAGGAACCCATTCCAAGAGACCCAGTACTTC
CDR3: CASTPGRNPFQETQYF

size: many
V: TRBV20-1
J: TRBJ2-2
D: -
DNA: TGCAGTGTCAAGCGCGGAGTCCCGAACACCGGGGAGCTGTTTTTT
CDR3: CSVKRGVPNTGELFF

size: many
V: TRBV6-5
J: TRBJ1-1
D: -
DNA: TGTGCCAGCAGTTACTCGAGGCGGCGCAATTTTGAAGCTTTCTTT
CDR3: CASSYSRRRNFEAFF

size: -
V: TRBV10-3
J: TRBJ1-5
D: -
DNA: TGTGCCATCAACCTTGGGCTTAATCAGCCCCAGCATTTT
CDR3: CAINLGLNQPQHF

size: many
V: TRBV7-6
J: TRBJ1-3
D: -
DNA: TGTGCCAGCAGCCTTACAGGGAACGGAAACACCATATATTTT
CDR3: CASSLTGNGNTIYF

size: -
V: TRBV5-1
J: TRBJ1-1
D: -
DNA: TGCGCCAGCAGCTTGGATGGGTTACCGAACACTGAAGCTTTCTTT
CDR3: CASSLDGLPNTEAFF

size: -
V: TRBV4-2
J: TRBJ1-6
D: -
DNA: TGTGCCAGCAGCCAAGAAGAGTGGTTAAGCTCCTATAATTCACCCCTCCACTTT
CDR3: CASSQEEWLSSYNSPLHF

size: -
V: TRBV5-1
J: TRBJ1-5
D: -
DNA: TGCGCCAGCAGCTTAGGGGGGGACACCCCTTCTCATCAGCCCCAGCATTTT
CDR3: CASSLGGDTPSHQPQHF